These T cell receptor beta chains were read from a single sample in a study of blood T cell repertoires in COVID-19. The data were produced by immunoSEQ multiplex PCR, yet TCRdb's version contains in-frame clones alone and is incomplete. The data show a few hundred thousand clones, with roughly 90% seen just once and around 0.9% held by the top ten. Material for sequencing was PBMCs or T cells enriched from blood (not recorded which). The origin of the receptors is a woman between 25 and 40 years old who had recovered from COVID-19. Both conserved end residues are part of each CDR3. The D gene is left open where the match is weak. Clone size appears in some rows only: once, few, many, or a class for an expanded clone.

.,TRBJ2-3,TRBV11-3,.,CASTPGWTDTQYF,TGTGCCAGCACCCCGGGGTGGACAGATACGCAGTATTTT
.,TRBJ1-1,TRBV5-4,.,CASSLEGTGFAFF,TGTGCCAGCAGCTTGGAGGGTACAGGGTTCGCTTTCTTT
.,TRBJ1-2,TRBV9,once,CASSIAEGDYGYTF,TGTGCCAGCAGCATTGCGGAGGGAGACTATGGCTACACCTTC
.,TRBJ2-1,TRBV30,.,CAWRTGTLDNEQFF,TGTGCCTGGAGAACCGGGACTCTGGACAATGAGCAGTTCTTC
.,TRBJ1-5,TRBV2,.,CASVWGRPVDGQPQHF,TGTGCCAGCGTCTGGGGGCGCCCCGTCGATGGTCAGCCCCAGCATTTT
TRBD2,TRBJ2-3,TRBV27,.,CASTYSAGAADTQYF,TGTGCCAGCACCTACTCAGCGGGGGCCGCAGATACGCAGTATTTT
.,TRBJ2-4,TRBV11-3,.,CASSLVGGPGNIQYF,TGTGCCAGCAGCTTAGTCGGGGGTCCTGGAAACATTCAGTACTTC
.,TRBJ2-2,TRBV4-1,.,CASSQDGRLHGELFF,TGCGCCAGCAGCCAAGACGGCAGACTCCATGGGGAGCTGTTTTTT
.,TRBJ1-6,TRBV12-3/TRBV12-4,.,CASSLPPREPLHF,TGTGCCAGCAGTTTGCCCCCTCGAGAACCCCTCCACTTT
TRBD1,TRBJ2-7,TRBV25-1,.,CASRQTGEVFEQYF,TGTGCCAGCAGACAGACAGGGGAGGTTTTCGAGCAGTACTTC
.,TRBJ1-2,TRBV5-1,.,CASSSTGKNYGYTF,TGCGCCAGCAGCTCTACAGGGAAGAACTATGGCTACACCTTC
TRBD1,TRBJ1-2,TRBV6-4,.,CASSLSGTGVVDGYTF,TGTGCCAGCAGTCTTTCCGGGACAGGGGTCGTTGATGGCTACACCTTC
.,TRBJ1-1,TRBV9,.,CASSADSRRAFF,TGTGCCAGCAGCGCGGACAGCAGGAGGGCTTTCTTT
TRBD1,TRBJ1-2,TRBV5-1,once,CASSLTGVNGYTF,TGCGCCAGCAGCTTGACAGGGGTGAATGGCTACACCTTC
.,TRBJ1-4,TRBV7-9,once,CASSLMGQGTKLFF,TGTGCCAGCAGCTTAATGGGGCAGGGAACCAAACTGTTTTTT
TRBD1,TRBJ2-7,TRBV28,.,CASSFPMTGSPKSSYEQYF,TGTGCCAGCAGTTTCCCGATGACAGGGTCCCCGAAGAGCTCCTACGAGCAGTACTTC
.,TRBJ2-6,TRBV9,.,CASSVAGSSGANVLTF,TGTGCCAGCAGCGTAGCTGGCAGCTCTGGGGCCAACGTCCTGACTTTC
TRBD1,TRBJ1-1,TRBV30,.,CALKTGANTEAFF,TGTGCCCTCAAGACAGGGGCGAACACTGAAGCTTTCTTT
.,TRBJ1-5,TRBV4-1,few,CASSLTGRDQPQHF,TGCGCCAGCAGCCTCACAGGGAGGGATCAGCCCCAGCATTTT
.,TRBJ2-7,TRBV18,.,CASSPLPSYEQYF,TGTGCCAGCTCACCTCTTCCGTCCTACGAGCAGTACTTC
.,TRBJ2-1,TRBV15,once,CATSRDHRENNEQFF,TGTGCCACCAGCAGAGATCATAGGGAGAACAATGAGCAGTTCTTC
TRBD2,TRBJ2-1,TRBV7-9,.,CASSTSELAGNNEQFF,TGTGCCAGCAGCACTTCTGAACTAGCGGGAAACAATGAGCAGTTCTTC
.,TRBJ2-1,TRBV9,once,CASSVGGKSDEQFF,TGTGCCAGCAGCGTAGGGGGCAAGTCGGATGAGCAGTTCTTC
TRBD2,TRBJ2-7,TRBV28,.,CASSLKRVLGLYEQYF,TGTGCCAGCAGTTTGAAAAGGGTGCTGGGACTATACGAGCAGTACTTC
.,TRBJ1-2,TRBV19,.,CASSIGDPTNYGYTF,TGTGCCAGTAGTATCGGGGATCCTACTAACTATGGCTACACCTTC
TRBD1,TRBJ1-2,TRBV28,.,CASSETGRYGYTF,TGTGCCAGCAGTGAGACAGGGCGGTATGGCTACACCTTC
.,TRBJ1-1,TRBV29-1,few,CSVRGGWAMNTEAFF,TGCAGCGTTCGAGGGGGATGGGCGATGAACACTGAAGCTTTCTTT
.,TRBJ1-1,TRBV6-2/TRBV6-3,.,CASSYSWSQMNTEAFF,TGTGCCAGCAGTTACTCGTGGTCACAAATGAACACTGAAGCTTTCTTT
TRBD2,TRBJ2-2,TRBV2,.,CASSPTSGRAPGELFF,TGTGCCAGCAGCCCGACTAGCGGGAGGGCCCCCGGGGAGCTGTTTTTT
TRBD1,TRBJ1-6,TRBV18,once,CASSPPVVRGLGPPLHF,TGTGCCAGCTCACCCCCGGTAGTCAGGGGGCTCGGTCCACCCCTCCACTTT
.,TRBJ2-7,TRBV28,.,CASTSSYEQYF,TGTGCCAGCACCTCCTCCTACGAGCAGTACTTC
TRBD1,TRBJ1-1,TRBV18,.,CASSPRTGDMNTEAFF,TGTGCCAGCTCACCGAGGACAGGGGATATGAACACTGAAGCTTTCTTT
TRBD2,TRBJ2-7,TRBV11-1,.,CASSLRTSGRNEQYF,TGTGCCAGCAGTTTGAGGACTAGCGGGAGAAACGAGCAGTACTTC
.,TRBJ2-6,TRBV5-4,.,CASSLGARGGSGANVLTF,TGTGCCAGCAGCTTGGGGGCCCGAGGAGGCTCTGGGGCCAACGTCCTGACTTTC
TRBD1,TRBJ1-2,TRBV11-2,few,CASSSTGGPYGYTF,TGTGCCAGCAGCTCGACAGGGGGACCCTATGGCTACACCTTC
TRBD2,TRBJ2-1,TRBV18,.,CASSPSLAAGETNEQFF,TGTGCCAGCTCACCAAGTCTCGCGGCGGGAGAAACGAATGAGCAGTTCTTC
.,TRBJ1-2,TRBV2,.,CASSEMAGPYGYTF,TGTGCCAGCAGTGAAATGGCGGGGCCCTATGGCTACACCTTC
.,TRBJ2-7,TRBV6-1,.,CASSPRSTGREQYF,TGTGCCAGCAGCCCCAGATCTACAGGAAGGGAGCAGTACTTC
TRBD2,TRBJ2-1,TRBV28,.,CASSLASGRFYNEQFF,TGTGCCAGCAGTTTAGCTAGCGGGAGGTTCTACAATGAGCAGTTCTTC
.,TRBJ1-6,TRBV9,.,CASSVTRTKNNSPLHF,TGTGCCAGCAGCGTAACCCGGACAAAGAATAATTCACCCCTCCACTTT
.,TRBJ1-5,TRBV5-6,once,CASSFGGGFNQPQHF,TGTGCCAGCAGCTTTGGGGGAGGATTCAATCAGCCCCAGCATTTT
TRBD1,TRBJ1-6,TRBV28,.,CASTSRTGDGSPLHF,TGTGCCAGCACCTCGAGGACAGGGGACGGTTCACCCCTCCACTTT
.,TRBJ1-2,TRBV9,.,CASSPSAVGNYGYTF,TGTGCCAGCAGCCCTAGTGCAGTCGGTAACTATGGCTACACCTTC
TRBD1,TRBJ1-4,TRBV5-1,few,CASSWDSIRGRKLFF,TGCGCCAGCAGCTGGGACAGCATCCGGGGGAGGAAACTGTTTTTT
.,TRBJ1-2,TRBV2,.,CASSEASGIGYGYTF,TGTGCCAGCAGTGAAGCGTCAGGGATCGGCTATGGCTACACCTTC
TRBD2,TRBJ2-1,TRBV27,once,CASSAPSSGRMSEQFF,TGTGCCAGCAGTGCCCCGTCTAGCGGGAGAATGAGTGAGCAGTTCTTC
.,TRBJ1-2,TRBV7-8,few,CASRALRGYGYTF,TGTGCCAGCAGGGCCCTCAGGGGCTATGGCTACACCTTC
.,TRBJ1-6,TRBV9,.,CASSGGGSYNSPLHF,TGTGCCAGCAGCGGAGGGGGCTCCTATAATTCACCCCTCCACTTT
.,TRBJ2-3,TRBV4-1,.,CASSHPGLTDTQYF,TGCGCCAGCAGCCACCCGGGACTCACAGATACGCAGTATTTT
TRBD1,TRBJ2-7,TRBV27,.,CASSLWDRGGEQYF,TGTGCCAGCAGTTTATGGGACAGGGGGGGAGAGCAGTACTTC
TRBD2,TRBJ2-1,TRBV7-3,few,CASSSPPSGEHEQFF,TGTGCCAGCAGCTCGCCCCCTAGCGGGGAGCATGAGCAGTTCTTC